This TCR beta chain was identified during a study of cytomegalovirus exposure and HLA in healthy donors. In the study overall: The 120 or so validation repertoires were produced on the same platform as the roughly 670 repertoires of the first cohort. This was reported in a later analysis.

Some clones are missing from TCRdb's copy, which holds only in-frame ones; the method was immunoSEQ multiplex PCR. Of approximately 140,000 clones in the sample, 88% are singletons; the top ten hold roughly 7.7%. Study-wide results and limits: Specific recognition of CMV antigens was confirmed in vitro for a few chains (all CMV-associated). Subsequent analysis revealed that first-cohort TCR clusters tended to co-occur in the 130 or so validation repertoires.

Worth noting for this clone: The antigen is undetermined.

Germline V gene data show CDR1 as SGHNT and CDR2 as YYREEE (reference sequence). Trimming removed 3 bases from V and 4 bases from J; junction bases left unmatched: 6. The CDR3 has 14 residues. This receptor was taken from a woman between 18 and 29 years old in good health and CMV-seropositive. The source material was PBMCs. This rearrangement joins TRBV5-4 to TRBJ2-7; 8 bases line up with TRBD1. The chain's CDR3 is CASSSQGGIYEQYF. In DNA form, the CDR3 reads TGTGCCAGCAGCTCACAGGGGGGTATATACGAGCAGTACTTC.